This T cell receptor beta chain appears in the sequencing data of a study of naive and memory T cell subsets. Cells stained for CD3, CD4, CD8, CD45RA and CD27 were sorted into four subsets. The ends were cut back, 1 base at V and 1 base at J, with 7 bases in the middle. The CDR3 consists of 14 residues. Study-level results: Clonotypes here are unpaired alpha or beta chain sequences. Especially in CD8 cells, naive repertoires contained a few larger clonotypes, possibly CD45RA-re-expressing memory cells. TCR abundance followed a power law differing between naive and memory subsets.

A word on this clonotype: Antigen: not known.

Two oligonucleotides, mixed equimolar, formed the beta constant-region primer covering TRBC1 and TRBC2. Four rounds of PCR amplified the ligated cDNA using nested alpha and beta constant-region primers plus SP2. MiXCR, applied by TCRdb to the UMI-ligation and nested PCR reads, yields one record per CDR3 protein. The sample contains over 90,000 distinct CDR3 sequences, about 11% of which appear only once. V and J are TRBV12-3 or TRBV12-4 and TRBJ1-1; D gene unclear. The material sequenced was naive CD4+ T cells from blood. The origin of this receptor is a human donor in good health. CDR3 bases: TGTGCCAGCAGTTTAGTTACCCGGAACACTGAAGCTTTCTTT. This sequence encodes CASSLVTRNTEAFF.